This TCR beta chain was identified during a study of molecular identifiers for immune sequencing clone quantification. The authors built bulk TCR libraries by previously described methods with listed TCR primers. TCRdb fed the PCR reads into MiXCR, producing one record per CDR3 protein. The sample yields 300,000 to 400,000 distinct CDR3 sequences, over 20% seen once. Ten or more counts support this clonotype. V lost 1 base to trimming and J lost 0 bases, with 12 bases between them. This CDR3 is 16 amino acids long. The sequencing sample was made of naive CD8+ T cells from blood, with Jurkat cell RNA spiked in. The subset was: FACS-sorted CD8+CD4-CCR7+CD45RA+ naive T cells. This sequence joins TRBV12-3 or TRBV12-4 and TRBJ1-1; D unclear. This receptor was obtained from a human donor in good health. Some libraries in this study had Jurkat cell RNA spiked in. The CDR3 DNA follows: TGTGCCAGCAGTTTAGGGGGTCGTGGAATGAACACTGAAGCTTTCTTT. It yields the protein CASSLGGRGMNTEAFF.